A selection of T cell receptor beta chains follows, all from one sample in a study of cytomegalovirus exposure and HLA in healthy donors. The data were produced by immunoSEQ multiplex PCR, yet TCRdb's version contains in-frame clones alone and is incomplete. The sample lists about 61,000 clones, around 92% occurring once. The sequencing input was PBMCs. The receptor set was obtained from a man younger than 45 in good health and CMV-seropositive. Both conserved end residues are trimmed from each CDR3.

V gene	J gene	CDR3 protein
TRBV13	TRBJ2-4	ASSLTGYGVPWDIAKNIQY
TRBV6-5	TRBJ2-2	ASSYSYGRDTGELF
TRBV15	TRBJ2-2	ATSQDIQADTGELF
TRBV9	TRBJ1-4	ASSVRGGGEKLF
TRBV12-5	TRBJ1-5	ASGLVSGGLSNQPQH
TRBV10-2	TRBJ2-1	ASERTGWMDEQF
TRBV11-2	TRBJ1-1	ASSLAFISGRRTEAF
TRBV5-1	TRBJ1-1	ASTLGEGRVTEAF
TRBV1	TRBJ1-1	TSSQSGQGLSEAF
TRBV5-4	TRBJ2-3	ASSMTSTSTDTQY
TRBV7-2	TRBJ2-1	ASSLEAGPYNEQF
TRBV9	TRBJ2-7	ASSVGLAGGFEQY
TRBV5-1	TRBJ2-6	ASSLPRDRVAGANVLT
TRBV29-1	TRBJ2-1	SVPPRQEQF
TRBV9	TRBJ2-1	ASSVLGGQGGNEQF
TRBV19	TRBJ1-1	ASSIDGQNTEAF
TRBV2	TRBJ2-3	ASSPGQATDTQY
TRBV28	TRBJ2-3	ASSFRGGAGTDTQY
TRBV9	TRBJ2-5	ASSVGGGETQY
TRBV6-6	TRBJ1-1	ASSSTGVGFTEAF
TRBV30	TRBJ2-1	AWRVSYNEQF
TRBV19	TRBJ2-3	ASSSSEAGGRDTQY
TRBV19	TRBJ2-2	ASSISRTGELF
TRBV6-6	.	ASSYRDKTYEQY
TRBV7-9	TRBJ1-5	ASSLDGAQPQH
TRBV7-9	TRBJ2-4	ASSLAGQWAKNIQY
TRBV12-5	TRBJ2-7	ASGLRLAGGLNDEQY
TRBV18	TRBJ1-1	ASSPGPDFEAF
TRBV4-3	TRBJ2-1	ASSQLSGRNNEQF
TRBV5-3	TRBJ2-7	ARSLVENNYEQY
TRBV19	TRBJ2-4	ASSGLAGDGNIQY
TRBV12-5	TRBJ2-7	ASGLTGEFYEQY
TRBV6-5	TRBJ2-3	ASSPLGVWGTQY
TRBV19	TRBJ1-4	ASSIDPRTEGDEKLF
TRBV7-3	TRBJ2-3	ASSPMVGGTDTQY
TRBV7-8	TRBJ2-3	ASTPLQGVTDTQY
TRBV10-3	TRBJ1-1	AISVWAENTEAF
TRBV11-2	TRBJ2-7	ASSPTGQEVYEQY
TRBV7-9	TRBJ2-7	ASSLDASYEQY
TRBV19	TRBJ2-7	ASSPTSGVKQQY
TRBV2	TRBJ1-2	ASRNRGPNYGYT
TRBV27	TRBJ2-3	ASSLWAGEGTDTQY
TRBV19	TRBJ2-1	ASSIDRYEQF
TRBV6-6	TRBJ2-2	ASSTGAGELF
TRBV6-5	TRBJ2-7	ASSYSSEGGYEQY
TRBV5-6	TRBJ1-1	ASSLAKWGDTEAF
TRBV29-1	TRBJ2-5	SVGEVQETQY
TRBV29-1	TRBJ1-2	SGIQGPYGYT
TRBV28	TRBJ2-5	ASSEGQGGKETQY
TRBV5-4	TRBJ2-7	ASSSTGTPREQY
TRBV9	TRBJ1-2	ASSVGWGVANYGYT
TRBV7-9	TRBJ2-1	ASSSPSGGYNEQF
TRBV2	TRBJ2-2	ASSEWGEVAGELF